This entry lists 25 T cell receptor beta chains sequenced from one sample in a study of Graves' ophthalmopathy and Graves' hyperthyroidism. CDR3 regions of TCR beta were amplified from RNA transcripts. A first-round RT-PCR used HTBI primers, followed by a second-round multiplex PCR. TCRdb reanalysed the multiplex PCR reads using MiXCR and keeps one entry per CDR3 protein. Of 650,000 to 800,000 distinct CDR3 sequences listed, 35% to 45% were seen once; the top ten hold more than 2.5%. Sequenced material: peripheral blood. These receptors originate from an adult man with Graves' ophthalmopathy.

The rearrangement links TRBV6-6 to TRBJ1-1; D perhaps matches TRBD1 (5 bases). Between the trimmed V and J ends, which lost 0 bases and 3 bases, there was a span of 17 bases. Germline CDR1 and CDR2: MNHNY and SVGAGI (reference sequence). This CDR3 has 17 residues. CDR3 sequence (DNA): TGTGCCAGCAGTTACTCGAGTTGGCAGGGAGGGGACACTGAAGCTTTCTTT. Translating gives CASSYSSWQGGDTEAFF.

This clonotype was seen only a few times. The chain recombines TRBV2 with TRBJ2-2, with TRBD2 identical over 12 bases. Germline CDR1 is SNHLY and CDR2 is FYNNEI. The V and J ends lost 5 bases and 3 bases, in that order; junction bases with no gene match: 16. The CDR3 loop spans 20 amino acids. In DNA form, the CDR3 reads TGTGCCAGCAGTTATACCCGGCTAGCGGGAGGGCCGTGGTACACCGGGGAGCTGTTTTTT. It translates to CASSYTRLAGGPWYTGELFF.

This clonotype was counted ten times or more. The chain has TRBV29-1 and TRBJ1-1; D may be TRBD1 (6 bases). The CDR3 spans 14 residues. Germline V gene data show CDR1 as SQVTM and CDR2 as ANQGSEA. V gave up 1 base and J gave up 5 bases, with 14 bases separating them. The CDR3 nucleotides read TGCAGCGTTGAAGGGGCAATACAGGGAACTGAAGCTTTCTTT. Protein: CSVEGAIQGTEAFF.

At least ten counts were recorded for this clonotype. The conserved phenylalanine or tryptophan is not found at the CDR3 terminus, so this likely reflects a read error. The DNA is omitted, as the CDR3 cannot be located on it reliably, and the CDR3 follows TCRdb's listing. This sequence joins TRBV2 and TRBJ1-1; the table names TRBD1, a call not compared with the DNA. Germline CDR1 SNHLY, CDR2 FYNNEI. With termini counted, the CDR3 has 13 amino acids. The CDR3 loop reads CASGPRRDSIGFL.

The gene calls are TRBV10-3 and TRBJ1-4, with D uncertain. This CDR3 has 14 amino acids. The germline gives CDR1 ENHRY, CDR2 SYGVKD. Between the trimmed V and J ends, which lost 7 bases and 0 bases, there was a span of 9 bases. CDR3 nucleotides: TGTGCCATCAAGGAGGGCGCAACTAATGAAAAACTGTTTTTT. Protein sequence: CAIKEGATNEKLFF.

Only one count was recorded for this clonotype. The chain uses TRBV7-9 and TRBJ1-5, with D tentatively TRBD1 (5 bases). Germline V CDR1 and CDR2: SEHNR, FQNEAQ (reference sequence). Trimming took off 6 bases at V and 0 bases at J, with 12 bases between the two ends. The CDR3 runs to 15 residues. This CDR3 is CASRSRDGSNQPQHF. The CDR3 nucleotides read TGTGCCAGCAGATCCCGGGACGGTAGCAATCAGCCCCAGCATTTT.

This clonotype was observed at least ten times. J is TRBJ2-5 and V is TRBV20-1; 7 nucleotides align to TRBD2. This CDR3 has 14 residues. Germline CDR1 and CDR2: DFQATT and SNEGSKA (reference sequence). J gave up 4 bases and V 3 bases, and 8 bases lay outside the gene matches. CDR3 loop: CSASSGLAVETQYF. CDR3 DNA: TGCAGTGCTAGTTCAGGGCTAGCGGTAGAGACCCAGTACTTC.

This clonotype was detected once. This chain joins TRBV10-3 and TRBJ2-7, with D tentatively TRBD2 (5 bases). The CDR3 extends over 13 amino acids. V shed 4 bases and J shed 2 bases, with 9 bases lying between them. In germline, CDR1 is ENHRY, CDR2 SYGVKD. CDR3 DNA sequence: TGTGCCATCAGTGGAACCGGGACCTACGAGCAGTACTTC. This translates into CAISGTGTYEQYF.

The rearrangement links TRBV7-9 to TRBJ2-5; D uncertain. This CDR3 is 13 amino acids long. Germline CDR1 is SEHNR and CDR2 is FQNEAQ (reference sequence). V gave up 5 bases and J gave up 3 bases, with 10 bases separating them. This chain's CDR3 is CASSMSREETQYF. DNA of the CDR3: TGTGCCAGCAGCATGTCCCGGGAAGAGACCCAGTACTTC.

This clonotype came up many times. J is TRBJ2-5 and V is TRBV7-8; 8 nucleotides align to TRBD1. The CDR3 runs to 15 residues. Germline CDR1 reads SGHVS; CDR2 reads FQNEAQ. The ends lost 1 base at V and 1 base at J; junction bases unmatched: 2. The CDR3 nucleotides are TGTGCCAGCAGCTTAGGGACAGGGACCCAAGAGACCCAGTACTTC. It translates to CASSLGTGTQETQYF.

The chain carries TRBV2 and TRBJ2-3; D unresolved. The germline V gene encodes CDR1 SNHLY and CDR2 FYNNEI. V dropped 4 bases and J dropped 0 bases, with 11 bases sitting between them. There are 15 residues in the CDR3. This chain's CDR3 is CASSVWRGSTDTQYF. The CDR3 nucleotides are TGTGCCAGCAGTGTGTGGAGAGGTAGCACAGATACGCAGTATTTT.

This clonotype was seen at least ten times. The chain recombines TRBV5-6 with TRBJ2-7, with D perhaps matching TRBD1 or TRBD2 (5 bases each). The V and J ends lost 2 bases and 9 bases respectively, with 15 bases between them. The CDR3 length is 13 residues. The germline CDR1 and CDR2 sequences are SGHDT and YYEEEE. The CDR3 bases are TGTGCCAGCAGCTTTGGGACCGACATCTCGCAGTACTTC. Translating it yields CASSFGTDISQYF.

This clonotype has ten or more counts. CDR3 protein: CASRGFDGYTF. The CDR3 DNA sequence: TGTGCCAGCAGGGGCTTCGATGGCTACACCTTC. The V and J genes are TRBV2 and TRBJ1-2; D remains unclear. Germline lookup yields CDR1 SNHLY and CDR2 FYNNEI. This CDR3 has 11 residues. V was shortened by 6 bases and J by 6 bases, with 8 bases between the two germline ends. The full variable domain, its missing parts supplied by reference TRBV2 and TRBJ1-2, is EPEVTQTPSHQVTQMGQEVILRCVPISNHLYFYWYRQILGQKVEFLVSFYNNEISEKSEIFDDQFSVERPDGSNFTLKIRSTKLEDSAMYFCASRGFDGYTFGSGTRLTVV.

The chain has TRBV15 and TRBJ1-1; D is perhaps TRBD1 (6 bases). The V end lost 3 bases, the J end lost 5 bases, and 22 bases lay between the germline ends. The CDR3 sequence is 17 residues long. Germline V CDR1 and CDR2: LNHNV, YYDKDF (reference sequence). The CDR3 loop reads CATSSTGTGGEGTEAFF. The CDR3, as DNA: TGTGCCACCAGCAGTACGGGGACCGGGGGCGAGGGAACTGAAGCTTTCTTT. The whole variable domain, filled in from reference TRBV15 and TRBJ1-1, reads DAMVIQNPRYQVTQFGKPVTLSCSQTLNHNVMYWYQQKSSQAPKLLFHYYDKDFNNEADTPDNFQSRRPNTSFCFLDIRSPGLGDTAMYLCATSSTGTGGEGTEAFFGQGTRLTVV.

With respect to this clonotype: One end of the junction varies from germline; a read error may be responsible. This sequence joins TRBV19 and TRBJ1-5; D call uncertain. The germline CDR1 and CDR2 sequences are LNHDA and SQIVND (reference sequence). This CDR3 has 14 residues. In DNA form, the CDR3 reads TGTGCCTGTAGTAGGCAGGCAGCCAATCAGCCCCAGCATTTT. Protein product: CACSRQAANQPQHF.

The rearrangement uses TRBV25-1 and TRBJ1-1; D may be TRBD1 (6 bases). Germline values: CDR1 MGHDK, CDR2 SYGVNS. The CDR3 extends over 14 amino acids. The CDR3 reads CARALGHANTEAFF. The CDR3 DNA sequence: TGTGCTAGAGCTTTGGGACACGCGAACACTGAAGCTTTCTTT.

On this clonotype itself: The junction shows a germline mismatch at one end, possibly a read error. The chain joins TRBV24-1 to TRBJ2-7; maybe TRBD1 (5 bases). In germline, CDR1 is KGHDR, CDR2 SFDVKD. CDR3 length: 14 amino acids. CDR3 amino acids: CASSPSQGSHEQCF. The DNA for the CDR3 is TGTGCCAGCTCACCCTCTCAGGGTTCTCACGAGCAGTGCTTC.

This clonotype came up a few times. The rearrangement links TRBV5-6 to TRBJ1-2; D uncertain. CDR3 length equals 14 residues. V was pared by 1 base and J by 0 bases, with 7 bases between. Germline CDR1 and CDR2: SGHDT and YYEEEE. The CDR3 is CASSLQLSNYGYTF. CDR3 sequence (DNA): TGTGCCAGCAGCTTGCAGCTTTCTAACTATGGCTACACCTTC.

Worth noting for this clonotype: A much larger clone differs from this one at a single base, so this may be a read error. This chain uses TRBV25-1 with TRBJ1-2; D not resolved. V lost 4 bases to trimming and J lost 4 bases, with 13 bases between them. This CDR3 region has 14 residues. Germline V lookup: CDR1 MGHDK, CDR2 SYGVNS. The CDR3 loop is CASSGGIEGYGYTF. CDR3 nucleotides: TGTGCCAGCAGTGGAGGGATCGAGGGCTATGGCTACACCTTC.

This clonotype appeared many times. This chain joins TRBV12-3 or TRBV12-4 and TRBJ1-1, with D hard to call. CDR3 size: 15 residues. Between the trimmed V and J ends, which lost 4 bases and 0 bases, there was a span of 12 bases. CDR3 DNA: TGTGCCAGCAGTTCTGCTCCCCAGTTGAACACTGAAGCTTTCTTT. It is translated as CASSSAPQLNTEAFF.

This clonotype has more than one count but fewer than ten. This chain links TRBV20-1 with TRBJ2-7; D not certain. The CDR3 runs 13 residues. Germline V gene data show CDR1 as DFQATT and CDR2 as SNEGSKA (reference sequence). V was shortened by 3 bases and J by 4 bases, with 13 bases between the two germline ends. The CDR3 bases are TGCAGTGCTAGGGGGATGGTCGGGTACGAGCAGTACTTC. Amino acids: CSARGMVGYEQYF.

The CDR3 sequence: CASSPAQGATNEKLFF. The CDR3 DNA is TGTGCCAGCAGCCCCGCCCAGGGGGCAACTAATGAAAAACTGTTTTTT. The rearrangement joins TRBV7-6 to TRBJ1-4; 7 bases agree with TRBD1. The V segment lost 5 bases and the J segment 0 bases; nucleotides outside the gene matches: 6. This CDR3 is built from 16 residues. Germline V gene data show CDR1 as SGHVS and CDR2 as FNYEAQ.

This CDR3 reads CASSFDVSGNTEAFF. Written as DNA, the CDR3 is TGTGCCAGCAGTTTCGATGTATCGGGGAACACTGAAGCTTTCTTT. The chain uses TRBV7-9 and TRBJ1-1; D gene ambiguous. The CDR3 sequence is 15 residues long. CDR1 and CDR2 (germline): SEHNR, FQNEAQ (reference sequence). Trimming pared 6 bases from V and 1 base from J, leaving 15 bases between.

In its sample, this clonotype was seen a few times. The CDR3 spells CASSLAGSPGNTIYF. As DNA, the CDR3 is TGTGCCAGCAGCTTAGCGGGCAGCCCCGGAAACACCATATATTTT. The chain couples TRBV7-8 to TRBJ1-3; D unclear. There are 15 residues in the CDR3. The germline V gene encodes CDR1 SGHVS and CDR2 FQNEAQ. Trimming shortened V by 0 bases and J by 4 bases, and 10 bases separated the two germline ends.

The chain couples TRBV19 to TRBJ1-2, with 8 bases identical to TRBD1. CDR3 length equals 15 residues. CDR1 and CDR2 from the germline V gene are LNHDA and SQIVND (reference sequence). V was clipped by 9 bases and J by 4 bases; unmatched bases: 13. The CDR3 region is CASSEGRGLIYGYTF. Written as DNA, the CDR3 is TGTGCCAGCTCCGAGGGCAGGGGGCTGATCTATGGCTACACCTTC.